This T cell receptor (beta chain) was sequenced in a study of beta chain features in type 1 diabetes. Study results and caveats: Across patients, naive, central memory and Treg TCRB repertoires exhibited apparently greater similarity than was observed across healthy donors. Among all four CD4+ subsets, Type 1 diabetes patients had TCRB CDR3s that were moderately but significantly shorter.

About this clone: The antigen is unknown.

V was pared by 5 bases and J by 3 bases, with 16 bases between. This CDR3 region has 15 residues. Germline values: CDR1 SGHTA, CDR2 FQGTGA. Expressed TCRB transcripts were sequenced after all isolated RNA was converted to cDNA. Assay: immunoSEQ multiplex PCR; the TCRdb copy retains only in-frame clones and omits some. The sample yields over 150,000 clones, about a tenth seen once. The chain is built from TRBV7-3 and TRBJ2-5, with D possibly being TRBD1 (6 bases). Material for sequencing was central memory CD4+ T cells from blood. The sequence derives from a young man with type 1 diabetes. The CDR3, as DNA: TGTGCCAGCAGCCAAACAGGGACGTCTGAAGAGACCCAGTACTTC. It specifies CASSQTGTSEETQYF.